Presented here are 21 T cell receptor beta chains from one specimen sequenced in a study of T cell responses to AZD1222 COVID-19 vaccine. The method was immunoSEQ multiplex PCR; TCRdb's version includes in-frame clones alone and lacks a portion of them. The repertoire holds roughly 49,000 clones, with around four fifths as singletons. The specimen was peripheral blood, collected on day 0 of MenACWY control vaccination. All receptors come from an adult in good health.

This chain links TRBV19 with TRBJ1-6; 8 nucleotides agree with TRBD1. Per germline, CDR1 LNHDA and CDR2 SQIVND (reference sequence). Trimming cost V 4 bases and J 9 bases; bases outside gene matches: 8. The CDR3 spans 15 residues. The CDR3 here is CASSNPGTGSSPLHF. The CDR3 DNA sequence: TGTGCCAGTAGTAATCCCGGGACAGGTAGTTCACCCCTCCACTTT.

The gene calls are TRBV7-7 and TRBJ2-2, with D perhaps matching TRBD2 (6 bases). The germline V and J ends were trimmed by 9 bases and 6 bases, with 11 bases remaining between them. The length of the CDR3 is 12 residues. Germline CDR1 reads SSHAT; CDR2 reads FNYEAQ (reference sequence). DNA for the CDR3: TGTGCCAGTTCCGGGGGAGCCGGGGAGCTGTTTTTT. Encoded protein: CASSGGAGELFF. Based on the CDR3 plus reference TRBV7-7 and TRBJ2-2, the full variable domain is GAGVSQSPRYKVTKRGQDVTLRCDPISSHATLYWYQQALGQGPEFLTYFNYEAQPDKSGLPSDRFSAERPEGSISTLTIQRTEQRDSAMYRCASSGGAGELFFGEGSRLTVL.

CDR3 loop: CASNIQGKQPQHF. The CDR3 nucleotides read TGTGCCAGCAACATCCAGGGTAAACAGCCCCAGCATTTT. The J gene is TRBJ1-5, the V gene TRBV2; maybe TRBD1 (5 bases). Germline V lookup: CDR1 SNHLY, CDR2 FYNNEI. The CDR3 spans 13 residues. The V end was cut by 7 bases, the J end by 7 bases, with 14 bases between. Combining the CDR3 with reference TRBV2 and TRBJ1-5 gives the whole variable domain EPEVTQTPSHQVTQMGQEVILRCVPISNHLYFYWYRQILGQKVEFLVSFYNNEISEKSEIFDDQFSVERPDGSNFTLKIRSTKLEDSAMYFCASNIQGKQPQHFGDGTRLSIL.

The chain combines TRBV7-9 with TRBJ1-1; D possibly corresponds to TRBD1 (5 bases). This CDR3 region has 13 residues. Germline loops: CDR1 SEHNR, CDR2 FQNEAQ (reference sequence). V was shortened by 2 bases and J by 4 bases, with 8 bases between the two germline ends. CDR3 DNA: TGTGCCAGCAGCTTACAAGGGGTCACTGAAGCTTTCTTT. Protein product: CASSLQGVTEAFF.

The gene calls are TRBV13 and TRBJ2-5, with D perhaps matching TRBD1 (6 bases). The V end was cut by 5 bases, the J end by 1 base, with 14 bases between. From germline, CDR1 is PRHDT and CDR2 FYEKMQ (reference sequence). The CDR3 is 15 residues long. The CDR3 DNA follows: TGTGCCAGCAGCCTATCTTTGGACAGCCAAGAGACCCAGTACTTC. Protein product: CASSLSLDSQETQYF.

The V call is TRBV27, the J call TRBJ1-5; 7 positions agree with TRBD1. Losses at the gene ends were 8 bases for V and 4 bases for J; bases not matched to a gene: 17. The CDR3 loop spans 17 amino acids. The germline CDR1 and CDR2 sequences are MNHEY and SMNVEV (reference sequence). The CDR3 sequence: CASRTVGGGDWNQPQHF. DNA of the CDR3: TGTGCCAGCCGGACCGTGGGAGGGGGCGATTGGAATCAGCCCCAGCATTTT.

The chain employs TRBV9 and TRBJ2-7, with D maybe TRBD1 (6 bases). This CDR3 region has 16 residues. Germline V gene data show CDR1 as SGDLS and CDR2 as YYNGEE. V lost 2 bases and J 3 bases, leaving 18 bases between the germline ends. DNA of the CDR3: TGTGCCAGCAGCGTTGGTGGGGGCGGTGAGAACTACGAGCAGTACTTC. Translated: CASSVGGGGENYEQYF. Supplemented by reference TRBV9 and TRBJ2-7, the full variable domain reads DSGVTQTPKHLITATGQRVTLRCSPRSGDLSVYWYQQSLDQGLQFLIQYYNGEERAKGNILERFSAQQFPDLHSELNLSSLELGDSALYFCASSVGGGGENYEQYFGPGTRLTVT.

This chain uses TRBV28 with TRBJ1-1; D is unresolved. CDR1 MDHEN and CDR2 SYDVKM come from the germline V gene. Between the trimmed V and J ends, which lost 6 bases and 1 base, there was a span of 3 bases. This CDR3 comprises 11 residues. CDR3 loop: CASSTNTEAFF. Here the CDR3 DNA reads TGTGCCAGCAGCACGAACACTGAAGCTTTCTTT.

V gene TRBV29-1 combines with J gene TRBJ2-3; D gene uncertain. CDR3 length: 14 amino acids. V gave up 4 bases and J gave up 4 bases, with 15 bases separating them. Germline V lookup: CDR1 SQVTM, CDR2 ANQGSEA. The CDR3 spells CSVGPAGRPDTQYF. Here the CDR3 DNA reads TGCAGCGTTGGACCAGCCGGTCGGCCAGATACGCAGTATTTT.

V gene TRBV5-4 combines with J gene TRBJ1-1; weak D call: TRBD1 (6 bases). The CDR3 contains 13 residues. The germline V gene encodes CDR1 SGHNT and CDR2 YYREEE (reference sequence). Trimming left V 10 bases short and J 6 bases short, with 19 bases between. The CDR3 sequence: CASSGESGAEAFF. In DNA form, the CDR3 reads TGTGCCTCCTCAGGGGAGTCGGGGGCTGAAGCTTTCTTT.

The chain employs TRBV5-1 and TRBJ1-1; no reliable D call. The CDR3 consists of 13 residues. The V end was cut by 0 bases, the J end by 5 bases, with 8 bases between. Germline V gene lookup returns CDR1 SGHRS and CDR2 YFSETQ. The CDR3 loop reads CASSLGGRTEAFF. The CDR3 region has the DNA TGCGCCAGCAGCTTGGGAGGCCGAACTGAAGCTTTCTTT.

The chain joins TRBV2 to TRBJ1-5; TRBD1 agrees at 11 bases. The CDR3 contains 15 residues. Trimming cost V 5 bases and J 6 bases; bases outside gene matches: 6. The germline V gene encodes CDR1 SNHLY and CDR2 FYNNEI. In DNA form, the CDR3 reads TGTGCCAGCAGTTCCGGACAGGGGGCTTTTCAGCCCCAGCATTTT. It encodes CASSSGQGAFQPQHF. The full variable domain, rest sourced from reference TRBV2 and TRBJ1-5, is EPEVTQTPSHQVTQMGQEVILRCVPISNHLYFYWYRQILGQKVEFLVSFYNNEISEKSEIFDDQFSVERPDGSNFTLKIRSTKLEDSAMYFCASSSGQGAFQPQHFGDGTRLSIL.

V is TRBV10-1 and J is TRBJ2-3; weak D call: TRBD1 (6 bases). The V gene lost 5 bases and the J gene lost 0 bases, with 12 bases spanning the gap. In germline, CDR1 is WNHNN, CDR2 SYGVQD (reference sequence). The CDR3 loop spans 15 amino acids. CDR3 loop: CASSRRDTSTDTQYF. For the CDR3, the DNA is TGCGCCAGCAGTCGCCGGGACACAAGCACAGATACGCAGTATTTT.

The chain employs TRBV12-3 or TRBV12-4 and TRBJ2-1; no firm D call. This CDR3 contains 13 residues. Trimming left V 2 bases short and J 9 bases short, with 11 bases between. CDR3: CASSLIQAREQFF. The CDR3 nucleotides are TGTGCCAGCAGTTTAATTCAGGCTCGTGAGCAGTTCTTC.

CDR3 sequence reads: CASSLIPIGVEGNTIYF. CDR3 DNA: TGTGCCAGCAGTTTAATCCCGATCGGGGTGGAGGGAAACACCATATATTTT. The rearrangement uses TRBV27 and TRBJ1-3; D remains unclear. V was cut by 2 bases and J by 4 bases, with 18 bases left in between. CDR3 length: 17 residues. Germline loops: CDR1 MNHEY, CDR2 SMNVEV (reference sequence).

J is TRBJ1-1 and V is TRBV27; D unresolved. This CDR3 has 13 amino acids. The ends were cut back, 3 bases at V and 1 base at J, with 6 bases in the middle. In germline, CDR1 is MNHEY, CDR2 SMNVEV (reference sequence). CDR3 sequence reads: CASSFSQNTEAFF. CDR3 nucleotide sequence: TGTGCCAGCAGTTTTTCCCAGAACACTGAAGCTTTCTTT.

The chain links TRBV19 to TRBJ1-1; 7 bases align to TRBD1. The CDR3 contains 14 residues. CDR1 is LNHDA and CDR2 is SQIVND in the germline V gene (reference sequence). V gave up 7 bases and J gave up 0 bases; unmatched junction bases: 5. The CDR3 reads CASNMGQMNTEAFF. CDR3 nucleotides: TGTGCCAGTAACATGGGACAGATGAACACTGAAGCTTTCTTT.

The V call is TRBV5-4, the J call TRBJ2-7, with D perhaps matching TRBD2 (6 bases). The better agreement between TRBJ2-5 and the DNA end casts doubt on the J call. Germline CDR1 and CDR2: SGHNT and YYREEE (reference sequence). The CDR3 spans 14 residues. This chain's CDR3 is CASSLREEIETQYF. CDR3 bases: TGTGCCAGCAGCTTGAGGGAGGAAATCGAGACCCAGTACTTC.

This clone was seen a single time. This chain uses TRBV5-3 with TRBJ1-1; D unclear. Being an ORF, TRBV5-3 has a function that is uncertain. Trimming removed 3 bases at V and 5 bases at J, with 8 bases between. CDR3 size: 12 residues. This CDR3 is CARSSWTTEAFF. CDR3 nucleotides: TGTGCCAGAAGCTCTTGGACGACTGAAGCTTTCTTT.

In its sample, this clone was seen a few times. The chain couples TRBV5-4 to TRBJ1-6; perhaps TRBD1 as D (5 bases). CDR1 is SGHNT and CDR2 is YYREEE in the germline V gene (reference sequence). The V end lost 6 bases, the J end lost 7 bases, and 11 bases lay between the germline ends. The CDR3 contains 13 residues. The CDR3 protein is CASTDRQNSPLHF. The DNA for the CDR3 is TGTGCCAGCACTGACAGACAAAATTCACCCCTCCACTTT. The full variable domain, rest sourced from reference TRBV5-4 and TRBJ1-6, is ETGVTQSPTHLIKTRGQQVTLRCSSQSGHNTVSWYQQALGQGPQFIFQYYREEENGRGNFPPRFSGLQFPNYSSELNVNALELDDSALYLCASTDRQNSPLHFGNGTRLTVT.

The chain carries TRBV9 and TRBJ2-7, with a possible D match to TRBD2 (5 bases). Germline V gene lookup returns CDR1 SGDLS and CDR2 YYNGEE. The CDR3 extends over 14 amino acids. V lost 1 base to trimming and J lost 3 bases, with 11 bases between them. The CDR3 nucleotides read TGTGCCAGCAGCGTAAGCGGTGAGAACTACGAGCAGTACTTC. Translated, it gives CASSVSGENYEQYF.